Only one count was recorded for the clone carrying this TCR beta chain. Its matching antigen is unknown. The sample originates from a study of T cell responses to AZD1222 COVID-19 vaccine. Study details: Timing groups of about 4 and about 12 weeks for second doses were pooled.

Study-level results: An increase in Spike-specific TCR breadth and depth was observed after two AZD1222 doses. Donors in the cohort were predominantly white British and more often female, and clonal diversity was possibly underestimated.

The data were produced by immunoSEQ multiplex PCR, yet TCRdb's version contains in-frame clones alone and is incomplete. The table records 73,000 or so clones, about four fifths of them present only once. This CDR3 spans 13 amino acids. Germline V CDR1 and CDR2: GTSNPN, SVGIG (reference sequence). Trimming took off 2 bases at V and 4 bases at J, with 11 bases between the two ends. The TCR sequence derives from an adult in good health. The input for sequencing was peripheral blood, taken on day 0 of AZD1222 vaccination. The chain couples TRBV30 to TRBJ1-1; D may be TRBD1 (6 bases). CDR3 protein: CAWSLGGSTEAFF. CDR3 DNA sequence: TGTGCCTGGAGTTTAGGGGGTAGCACTGAAGCTTTCTTT.